This T cell receptor beta chain is from a study of siplizumab effects on memory and regulatory T cells. The study's findings and limits: Proliferating CD4+ or CD8+ clones, roughly 75-97% of them, lacked an assignable naive or memory phenotype. In siplizumab cultures, the suppressive function of proliferating Tregs remained unconfirmed.

The data were produced by immunoSEQ multiplex PCR, yet TCRdb's version contains in-frame clones alone and is incomplete. The data contain some 100,000 clones, 92% of them singletons. Germline CDR1 reads SGHDN; CDR2 reads FVKESK. V gave up 0 bases and J gave up 0 bases, with 9 bases separating them. The CDR3 loop spans 16 amino acids. Turning to this clone: Its antigen is not identified.

This receptor was taken from a human donor in good health. Sequencing input: Tregs sorted from blood. The V call is TRBV14, the J call TRBJ2-1; no clear D gene. For the CDR3, the DNA is TGTGCCAGCAGCCAAGAAGGGTTGACCTCCTACAATGAGCAGTTCTTC. It codes for CASSQEGLTSYNEQFF.